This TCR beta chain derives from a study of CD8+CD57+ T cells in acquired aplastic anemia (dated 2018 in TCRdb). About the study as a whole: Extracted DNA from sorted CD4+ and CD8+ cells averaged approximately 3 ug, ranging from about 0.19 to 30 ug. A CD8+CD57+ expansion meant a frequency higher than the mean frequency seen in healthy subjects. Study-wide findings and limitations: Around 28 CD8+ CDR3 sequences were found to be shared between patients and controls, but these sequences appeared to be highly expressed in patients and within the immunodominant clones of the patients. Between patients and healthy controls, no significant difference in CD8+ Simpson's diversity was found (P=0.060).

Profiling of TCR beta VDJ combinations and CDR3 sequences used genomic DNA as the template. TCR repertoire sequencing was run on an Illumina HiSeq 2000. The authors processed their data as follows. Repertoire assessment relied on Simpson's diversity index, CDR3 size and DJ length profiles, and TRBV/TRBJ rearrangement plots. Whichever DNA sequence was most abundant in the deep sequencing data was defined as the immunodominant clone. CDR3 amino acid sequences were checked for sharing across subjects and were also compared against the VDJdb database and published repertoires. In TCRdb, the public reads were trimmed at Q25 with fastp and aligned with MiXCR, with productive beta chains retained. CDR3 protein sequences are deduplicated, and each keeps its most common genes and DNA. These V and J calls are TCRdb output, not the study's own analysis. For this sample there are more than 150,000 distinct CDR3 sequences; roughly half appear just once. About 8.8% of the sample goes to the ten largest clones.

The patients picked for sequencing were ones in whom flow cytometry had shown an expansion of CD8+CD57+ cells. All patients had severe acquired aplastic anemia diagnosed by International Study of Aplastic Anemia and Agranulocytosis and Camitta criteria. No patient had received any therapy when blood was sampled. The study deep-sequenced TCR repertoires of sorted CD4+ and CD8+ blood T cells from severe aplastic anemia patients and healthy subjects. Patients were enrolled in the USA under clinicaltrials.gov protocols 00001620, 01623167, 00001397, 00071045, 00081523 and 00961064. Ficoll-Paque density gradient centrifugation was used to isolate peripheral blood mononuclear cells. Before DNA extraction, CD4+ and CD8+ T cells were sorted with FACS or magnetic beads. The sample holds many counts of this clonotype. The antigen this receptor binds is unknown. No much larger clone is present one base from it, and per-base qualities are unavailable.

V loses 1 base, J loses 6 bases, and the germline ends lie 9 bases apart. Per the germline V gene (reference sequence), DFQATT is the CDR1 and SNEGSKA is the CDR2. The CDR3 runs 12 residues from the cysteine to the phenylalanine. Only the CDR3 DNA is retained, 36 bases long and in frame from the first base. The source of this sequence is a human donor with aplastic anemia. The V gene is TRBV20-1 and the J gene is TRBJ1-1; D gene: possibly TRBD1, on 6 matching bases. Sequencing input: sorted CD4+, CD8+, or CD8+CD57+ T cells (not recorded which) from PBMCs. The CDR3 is CSARAGAAEAFF. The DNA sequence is TGCAGTGCTAGAGCGGGGGCGGCTGAAGCTTTCTTT.